These T cell receptor beta chains were read from a single sample in a study of patients and donors after allogeneic stem cell transplantation. TCRdb fed the RT-PCR reads into MiXCR, producing one record per CDR3 protein. The sample yields roughly 250,000 distinct CDR3 sequences, 13% to 15% seen once. The sequencing input was blood, either unsorted or a sorted T cell fraction (not recorded which). The receptor source for this set is a human donor who was either an allogeneic HSCT recipient or a stem cell or donor lymphocyte infusion donor (not recorded which). It is not recorded whose cells these are; they may come from a transplant donor. CDR3s include the opening cysteine and the closing phenylalanine or tryptophan. D genes are given only for firm matches. The listing skips clone size in some rows; elsewhere it reads once, few, many or a size class.

D gene	J gene	V gene	clone size	CDR3 protein	CDR3 DNA
.	TRBJ1-2	TRBV25-1	many	CASSGRNGIYGYTF	TGTGCCAGCAGTGGGAGGAACGGGATTTATGGCTACACCTTC
.	TRBJ2-3	TRBV7-9	many	CASAGIGADTQYF	TGTGCCAGCGCAGGGATAGGCGCAGATACGCAGTATTTT
TRBD1	TRBJ1-1	TRBV20-1	.	CSARDWLGGEDTEAFF	TGCAGTGCTAGAGATTGGTTAGGGGGCGAAGACACTGAAGCTTTCTTT
.	TRBJ1-6	TRBV5-8	.	CASSWGSTYNSPLHF	TGTGCCAGCAGCTGGGGCTCAACCTATAATTCACCCCTCCACTTT
.	TRBJ2-7	TRBV9	.	CASSVDHSSYEQYF	TGTGCCAGCAGCGTAGATCACAGCTCCTACGAGCAGTACTTC
.	TRBJ1-2	TRBV6-1	many	CASSPTSNYGYTF	TGTGCCAGCAGCCCAACATCTAACTATGGCTACACCTTC
.	TRBJ2-1	TRBV2	few	CASSEVQRDNEQFF	TGTGCCAGCAGTGAAGTGCAGCGGGACAATGAGCAGTTCTTC
TRBD1	TRBJ1-6	TRBV5-5	many	CASSHDSTGDSPLHF	TGTGCCAGCAGCCACGATTCGACAGGGGATTCACCCCTCCACTTT
TRBD2	TRBJ2-1	TRBV12-3/TRBV12-4	few	CASSFSGGHNEQFF	TGTGCCAGCAGTTTTAGCGGGGGACACAATGAGCAGTTCTTC
.	TRBJ1-5	TRBV11-2	.	CASSFGRGGGNQPQHF	TGTGCCAGCAGCTTTGGAAGGGGTGGCGGCAATCAGCCCCAGCATTTT
TRBD1	TRBJ1-4	TRBV7-9	.	CASSSEGRGSEKLFF	TGTGCCAGCAGCTCAGAGGGCAGGGGGAGCGAAAAACTGTTTTTT
TRBD1	TRBJ2-3	TRBV5-1	few	CASRLDRGTDTQYF	TGCGCCAGCAGATTGGACAGGGGAACAGATACGCAGTATTTT
.	TRBJ1-2	TRBV3-1	.	CASSPPPGLRGYTF	TGTGCCAGCAGCCCCCCCCCGGGGTTGCGGGGCTACACCTTC
.	TRBJ1-4	TRBV4-1	.	CASSPRKGVPKLFF	TGCGCCAGCAGCCCCCGGAAGGGGGTGCCAAAACTGTTTTTT
.	TRBJ2-1	TRBV6-2/TRBV6-3	.	CASSYTRGRTVDNEQFF	TGTGCCAGCAGTTACACCCGCGGCCGAACCGTTGACAATGAGCAGTTCTTC
.	TRBJ2-2	TRBV9	few	CASSVSPSTGELFF	TGTGCCAGCAGCGTATCTCCTTCTACCGGGGAGCTGTTTTTT
.	TRBJ2-7	TRBV6-2/TRBV6-3	many	CASSYPPQGPYEQYF	TGTGCCAGCAGTTACCCTCCGCAGGGACCCTACGAGCAGTACTTC
.	TRBJ2-5	TRBV3-1	few	CASRLGTFGVETQYF	TGTGCCAGCAGACTGGGGACATTTGGGGTAGAGACCCAGTACTTC
.	TRBJ1-4	TRBV3-1	.	CASSQDRSELFF	TGTGCCAGCAGCCAAGACAGGTCGGAACTGTTTTTT
.	TRBJ2-1	TRBV2	many	CASSERVGSYNEQFF	TGTGCCAGCAGTGAGCGGGTTGGGTCCTACAATGAGCAGTTCTTC
.	TRBJ1-1	TRBV5-1	many	CASSLGRGALLQTEAFF	TGCGCCAGCAGCTTGGGTAGGGGCGCTCTACTACAGACTGAAGCTTTCTTT
TRBD2	TRBJ2-1	TRBV10-3	many	CAIRARAGTSGGNEQFF	TGTGCCATCAGGGCCAGAGCCGGGACTAGCGGGGGGAATGAGCAGTTCTTC
.	TRBJ1-1	TRBV3-1	once	CASSPTAGAPEAFF	TGTGCCAGCAGCCCGACGGCAGGGGCCCCCGAAGCTTTCTTT
TRBD1	TRBJ1-1	TRBV20-1	.	CSARGTGGMNTEAFF	TGCAGTGCTAGGGGGACAGGGGGGATGAACACTGAAGCTTTCTTT
TRBD1	TRBJ2-6	TRBV5-5	few	CASSRQGGSGANVLTF	TGTGCCAGCAGCAGACAGGGGGGCTCTGGGGCCAACGTCCTGACTTTC
.	TRBJ1-2	TRBV27	few	CASSPYGYTF	TGTGCCAGCAGTCCCTATGGCTACACCTTC
.	TRBJ2-5	TRBV10-3	once	CAISGGEAQETQYF	TGTGCCATCAGTGGAGGGGAGGCTCAAGAGACCCAGTACTTC
.	TRBJ2-5	TRBV20-1	.	CSAAMPGDVYQETQYF	TGCAGTGCAGCGATGCCCGGGGACGTGTACCAAGAGACCCAGTACTTC
TRBD2	TRBJ2-3	TRBV25-1	.	CASSEGLAGSTDTQYF	TGTGCCAGCAGTGAGGGGCTAGCGGGGAGCACAGATACGCAGTATTTT
TRBD1	TRBJ1-1	TRBV12-3/TRBV12-4	many	CASRPPRSGGWAFF	TGTGCCAGCAGGCCGCCTAGGTCAGGGGGCTGGGCTTTCTTT
.	TRBJ2-5	TRBV3-1	few	CASSHEDGLSTQYF	TGTGCCAGCAGCCACGAAGACGGGTTGTCGACCCAGTACTTC
.	TRBJ1-6	TRBV12-3/TRBV12-4	once	CASSLLPGDRAPLHF	TGTGCCAGCAGTTTACTCCCGGGAGACCGGGCACCCCTCCACTTT
.	TRBJ2-7	TRBV20-1	few	CSARDSGAGRNEQYF	TGCAGTGCTAGAGATAGCGGAGCGGGTAGGAACGAGCAGTACTTC
TRBD2	TRBJ2-3	TRBV7-2	many	CASSSLAGFTDTQYF	TGTGCCAGCAGCTCACTAGCGGGGTTCACAGATACGCAGTATTTT
.	TRBJ1-4	TRBV6-5	few	CASSYGDTGSGKLFF	TGTGCCAGCAGTTACGGGGACACCGGATCTGGAAAACTGTTTTTT
.	TRBJ2-3	TRBV9	.	CASSVVPRSYDTQYF	TGTGCCAGCAGCGTAGTTCCTAGATCATATGATACGCAGTATTTT
.	TRBJ1-1	TRBV18	few	CASSPNRNEAFF	TGTGCCAGCTCACCGAATAGAAATGAAGCTTTCTTT
.	TRBJ1-1	TRBV19	few	CASRGPGVNTEAFF	TGTGCCAGTAGGGGGCCAGGGGTGAACACTGAAGCTTTCTTT
TRBD1	TRBJ1-5	TRBV18	.	CASSAAGTGAQRPQHF	TGTGCCAGCTCAGCAGCCGGGACAGGGGCTCAGAGGCCCCAGCATTTT